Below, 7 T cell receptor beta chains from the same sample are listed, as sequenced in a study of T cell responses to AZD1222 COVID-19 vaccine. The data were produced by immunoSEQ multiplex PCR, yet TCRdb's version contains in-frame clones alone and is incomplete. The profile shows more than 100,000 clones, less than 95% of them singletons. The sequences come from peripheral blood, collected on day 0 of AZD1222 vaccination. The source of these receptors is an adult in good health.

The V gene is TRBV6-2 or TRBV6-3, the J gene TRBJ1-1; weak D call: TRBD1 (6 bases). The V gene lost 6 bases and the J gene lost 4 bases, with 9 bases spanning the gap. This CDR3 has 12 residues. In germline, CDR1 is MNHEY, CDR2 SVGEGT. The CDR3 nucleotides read TGTGCCAGCAGCAGGGGAGGCACTGAAGCTTTCTTT. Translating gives CASSRGGTEAFF.

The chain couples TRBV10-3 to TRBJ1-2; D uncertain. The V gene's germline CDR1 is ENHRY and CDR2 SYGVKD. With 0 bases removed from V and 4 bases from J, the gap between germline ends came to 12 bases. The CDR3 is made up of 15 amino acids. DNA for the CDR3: TGTGCCATCAGTGAGTCGGGAGGCCTAATCTATGGCTACACCTTC. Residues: CAISESGGLIYGYTF.

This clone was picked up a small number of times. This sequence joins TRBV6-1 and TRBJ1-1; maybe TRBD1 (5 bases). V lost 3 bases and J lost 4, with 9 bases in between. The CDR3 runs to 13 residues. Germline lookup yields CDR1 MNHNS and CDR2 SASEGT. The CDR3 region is CASSDWGSTEAFF. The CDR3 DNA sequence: TGTGCCAGCAGTGATTGGGGCAGCACTGAAGCTTTCTTT.

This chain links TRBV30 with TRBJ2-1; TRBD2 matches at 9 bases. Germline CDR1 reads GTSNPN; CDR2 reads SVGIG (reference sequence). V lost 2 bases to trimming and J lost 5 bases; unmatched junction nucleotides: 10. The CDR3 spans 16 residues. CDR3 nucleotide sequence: TGTGCCTGGAGTCGGGGGATGACTAGCGGAAACAATGAGCAGTTCTTC. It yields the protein CAWSRGMTSGNNEQFF.

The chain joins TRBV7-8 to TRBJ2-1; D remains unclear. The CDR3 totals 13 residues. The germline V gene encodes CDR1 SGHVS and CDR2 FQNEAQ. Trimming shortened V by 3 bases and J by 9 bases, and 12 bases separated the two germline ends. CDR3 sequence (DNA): TGTGCCAGCAGCTTCACAACCGCCGGTGAGCAGTTCTTC. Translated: CASSFTTAGEQFF. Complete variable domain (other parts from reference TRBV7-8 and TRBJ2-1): GAGVSQSPRYKVAKRGQDVALRCDPISGHVSLFWYQQALGQGPEFLTYFQNEAQLDKSGLPSDRFFAERPEGSVSTLKIQRTQQEDSAVYLCASSFTTAGEQFFGPGTRLTVL.

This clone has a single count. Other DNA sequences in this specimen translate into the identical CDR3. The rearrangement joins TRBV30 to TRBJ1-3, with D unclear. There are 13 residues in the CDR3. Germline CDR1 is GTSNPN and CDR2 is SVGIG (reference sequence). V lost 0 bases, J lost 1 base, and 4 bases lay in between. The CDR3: CAWSVRSGNTIYF. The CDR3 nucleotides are TGTGCCTGGAGTGTACGGTCTGGAAACACCATATATTTT.

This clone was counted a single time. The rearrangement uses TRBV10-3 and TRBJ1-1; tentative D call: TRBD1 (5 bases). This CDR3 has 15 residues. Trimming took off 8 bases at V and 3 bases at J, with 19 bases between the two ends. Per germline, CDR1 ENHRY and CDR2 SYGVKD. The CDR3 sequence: CAICTWMGGHTEAFF. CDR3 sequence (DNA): TGTGCCATCTGTACTTGGATGGGGGGACACACTGAAGCTTTCTTT.